These T cell receptor beta chains were read from a single sample in a study of identical twins. TCRdb reanalysed the 5' RACE reads using MiXCR and keeps one entry per CDR3 protein. Here the sample spans roughly 260,000 distinct CDR3 sequences, 11% to 15% being singletons. What was sequenced was memory (CD45RO+) T cells sorted from blood. All receptors come from a young woman in good health. Both conserved end residues are part of each CDR3. D genes are given only for firm matches. Clone size is shown for a subset of rows, as once, few, many or a class of expanded clone.

abundance	d_gene	len	v_gene	j_gene	CDR3aa	CDR3nt
few	NA	14	TRBV7-2	TRBJ2-1	CASSLKDLHNEQFF	TGTGCCAGCAGCTTAAAAGACTTACACAATGAGCAGTTCTTC
few	NA	17	TRBV27	TRBJ2-7	CASSLQTPGVGAYEQYF	TGTGCCAGCAGTCTCCAAACCCCGGGGGTAGGCGCCTACGAGCAGTACTTC
many	TRBD2	16	TRBV29-1	TRBJ2-2	CSVDVGLAANTGELFF	TGCAGCGTTGATGTCGGGCTAGCGGCGAACACCGGGGAGCTGTTTTTT
few	NA	13	TRBV7-2	TRBJ1-2	CASSLLKTGGYTF	TGTGCCAGCAGCTTGCTAAAGACTGGAGGCTACACCTTC
NA	NA	12	TRBV9	TRBJ1-1	CASSATGARAFF	TGTGCCAGCAGCGCGACGGGCGCTCGAGCTTTCTTT
NA	TRBD1	14	TRBV5-6	TRBJ1-5	CASSLRQGIQPQHF	TGTGCCAGCAGCTTGAGACAGGGGATTCAGCCCCAGCATTTT
few	NA	12	TRBV12-3/TRBV12-4	TRBJ1-5	CASSTRRQPQHF	TGTGCCAGCAGTACCAGAAGGCAGCCCCAGCATTTT
few	NA	14	TRBV20-1	TRBJ1-1	CSARVADRNTEAFF	TGCAGTGCTAGAGTGGCTGATAGGAACACTGAAGCTTTCTTT
NA	TRBD2	19	TRBV4-3	TRBJ2-3	CASSLGTSGRSKATHTQYF	TGCGCCAGCAGCCTCGGGACTAGCGGGAGGTCAAAGGCCACACATACGCAGTATTTT
few	TRBD2	14	TRBV20-1	TRBJ2-1	CSAGTSGIYNEQFF	TGCAGTGCGGGTACTAGCGGGATCTACAATGAGCAGTTCTTC
NA	NA	13	TRBV12-3/TRBV12-4	TRBJ2-5	CASSSSIQETQYF	TGTGCCAGCAGTTCTAGCATTCAAGAGACCCAGTACTTC
many	NA	12	TRBV29-1	TRBJ2-1	CSVGQAYNEQFF	TGCAGCGTTGGGCAGGCCTACAATGAGCAGTTCTTC
NA	NA	14	TRBV5-1	TRBJ2-5	CASTPGRVGETQYF	TGCGCCAGCACCCCGGGTAGAGTTGGGGAGACCCAGTACTTC
few	TRBD1	14	TRBV6-2/TRBV6-3	TRBJ2-7	CASSRGGVSYEQYF	TGTGCCAGCAGCCGAGGGGGCGTCTCCTACGAGCAGTACTTC
few	NA	16	TRBV4-2	TRBJ1-4	CASSRRSGVLNEKLFF	TGTGCCAGCAGCCGGAGATCGGGGGTTTTAAATGAAAAACTGTTTTTT
few	TRBD1	15	TRBV3-1	TRBJ2-1	CASNQGQATYNEQFF	TGTGCCAGCAATCAGGGACAGGCGACTTACAATGAGCAGTTCTTC
NA	TRBD2	15	TRBV2	TRBJ2-4	CASSANSGGENIQYF	TGTGCCAGCAGTGCCAATAGCGGGGGGGAAAACATTCAGTACTTC
NA	NA	12	TRBV20-1	TRBJ1-2	CSASYSMVGYTF	TGCAGTGCTAGCTACAGTATGGTAGGCTACACCTTC
NA	NA	15	TRBV4-1	TRBJ1-2	CASSQVQGSNYGYTF	TGCGCCAGCAGCCAAGTCCAGGGCTCGAACTATGGCTACACCTTC
few	NA	14	TRBV20-1	TRBJ1-2	CSARVGTQEYGYTF	TGCAGTGCTAGAGTAGGCACCCAGGAGTATGGCTACACCTTC
many	NA	15	TRBV5-6	TRBJ2-3	CASSFREPHTDTQYF	TGTGCCAGCAGCTTCAGGGAACCTCACACAGATACGCAGTATTTT
few	NA	13	TRBV3-1	TRBJ2-4	CASSYGLKNIQYF	TGTGCCAGCAGTTACGGACTGAAAAACATTCAGTACTTC
NA	NA	15	TRBV20-1	TRBJ1-5	CSARDPRPGGQPQHF	TGCAGTGCTAGAGATCCCAGGCCGGGCGGTCAGCCCCAGCATTTT
many	NA	13	TRBV7-9	TRBJ2-3	CASSPKGPDTQYF	TGTGCCAGCAGCCCAAAGGGGCCAGATACGCAGTATTTT
few	NA	13	TRBV2	TRBJ2-1	CASIRGSYNEQFF	TGTGCCAGCATCCGTGGATCCTACAATGAGCAGTTCTTC
NA	TRBD1	13	TRBV5-1	TRBJ1-2	CASSPTGLDGYTF	TGCGCCAGCAGCCCGACAGGGTTAGATGGCTACACCTTC
few	NA	15	TRBV28	TRBJ2-7	CASSRSGTFLGEQYF	TGTGCCAGCAGTCGGTCCGGGACCTTTCTCGGCGAGCAGTACTTC
NA	NA	15	TRBV5-4	TRBJ2-1	CASSRRQGERHEQFF	TGTGCCAGCAGCCGCAGGCAGGGCGAAAGGCATGAGCAGTTCTTC
few	NA	12	TRBV6-6	TRBJ2-7	CASNGGSYEQYF	TGTGCCAGCAATGGAGGTTCCTACGAGCAGTACTTC
few	TRBD1	14	TRBV20-1	TRBJ1-1	CSARGGTGDTEAFF	TGCAGTGCTAGAGGGGGGACAGGGGACACTGAAGCTTTCTTT
NA	TRBD2	16	TRBV20-1	TRBJ2-2	CSARDRTSLATGELFF	TGCAGTGCTAGAGATAGGACTAGTTTGGCCACCGGGGAGCTGTTTTTT
NA	NA	15	TRBV4-1	TRBJ1-2	CASSQDTGTHGGYTF	TGCGCCAGCAGCCAAGATACAGGAACACACGGGGGCTACACCTTC
few	NA	13	TRBV3-1	TRBJ2-7	CASSQAGMYEQYF	TGTGCCAGCAGCCAAGCGGGAATGTACGAGCAGTACTTC
few	NA	15	TRBV10-3	TRBJ1-1	CAVAGQSTRNTEAFF	TGTGCCGTCGCCGGACAGAGTACCCGGAACACTGAAGCTTTCTTT
few	NA	14	TRBV20-1	TRBJ1-1	CSARDGTVNTEAFF	TGCAGTGCTAGAGACGGGACGGTGAACACTGAAGCTTTCTTT
NA	NA	14	TRBV20-1	TRBJ2-1	CSARGGNPYNEQFF	TGCAGTGCTAGAGGCGGGAATCCTTACAATGAGCAGTTCTTC
few	NA	14	TRBV11-2	TRBJ2-3	CASSLVSWQGAQYF	TGTGCCAGCAGCTTAGTGAGTTGGCAGGGCGCGCAGTATTTT
few	TRBD1	17	TRBV12-3/TRBV12-4	TRBJ1-5	CASSLLPGQGRGQPQHF	TGTGCCAGCAGTTTGCTCCCGGGACAGGGCAGGGGTCAGCCCCAGCATTTT
NA	NA	14	TRBV4-2	TRBJ1-1	CASSQPQGNTEAFF	TGTGCCAGCAGCCAACCCCAGGGGAACACTGAAGCTTTCTTT
NA	NA	12	TRBV10-3	TRBJ1-5	CAISGYGQPQHF	TGTGCCATTTCTGGATATGGGCAGCCCCAGCATTTT
few	TRBD2	13	TRBV10-3	TRBJ2-1	CAIRTSGSNEQFF	TGTGCCATACGGACTAGCGGGAGCAATGAGCAGTTCTTC
NA	NA	14	TRBV20-1	TRBJ2-7	CSASGVGSSYEQYF	TGCAGTGCTAGTGGTGTGGGGAGCTCCTACGAGCAGTACTTC
NA	NA	20	TRBV11-1	TRBJ2-6	CASSLGGFGDASSGANVLTF	TGTGCCAGCAGCCTGGGCGGCTTCGGGGACGCAAGCTCTGGGGCCAACGTCCTGACTTTC
NA	NA	14	TRBV6-1	TRBJ2-2	CATRGAGNTGELFF	TGTGCCACCCGAGGGGCCGGGAACACCGGGGAGCTGTTTTTT
few	NA	12	TRBV10-3	TRBJ2-2	CAISARTGELFF	TGTGCCATCTCCGCACGGACCGGGGAGCTGTTTTTT
few	NA	16	TRBV7-6	TRBJ2-3	CASSPGQSLSSLAQYF	TGTGCCAGCAGCCCCGGACAGAGTCTATCTTCCTTGGCTCAGTATTTT
few	TRBD1	15	TRBV5-1	TRBJ2-1	CASSLLGTGANEQFF	TGCGCCAGCAGCTTGTTGGGGACAGGGGCCAATGAGCAGTTCTTC
NA	TRBD2	17	TRBV4-3	TRBJ2-7	CASSQHQLAGDPYEQYF	TGCGCCAGCAGCCAACACCAGCTAGCGGGAGACCCTTACGAGCAGTACTTC
many	NA	15	TRBV5-1	TRBJ1-2	CASSSDGLVNYGYTF	TGCGCCAGCAGCTCGGACGGCCTGGTTAACTATGGCTACACCTTC
NA	TRBD2	18	TRBV4-3	TRBJ2-7	CASSQSGLAGGYAYEQYF	TGCGCCAGCAGCCAATCGGGACTAGCGGGAGGGTACGCCTACGAGCAGTACTTC
NA	NA	12	TRBV29-1	TRBJ1-1	CSVEALGTEAFF	TGCAGCGTTGAAGCTCTGGGCACTGAAGCTTTCTTT
NA	NA	12	TRBV7-9	TRBJ1-1	CASSLMGNEAFF	TGTGCCAGCAGCTTAATGGGGAATGAAGCTTTCTTT
NA	NA	14	TRBV7-2	TRBJ1-5	CASSLGTFNQPQHF	TGTGCCAGCAGCTTAGGAACATTCAATCAGCCCCAGCATTTT
few	NA	13	TRBV5-1	TRBJ2-3	CASSLAEADTQYF	TGCGCCAGCAGCTTGGCCGAGGCAGATACGCAGTATTTT
many	NA	13	TRBV25-1	TRBJ2-7	CASSEYSGDEQYF	TGTGCCAGCAGTGAATATTCCGGGGACGAGCAGTACTTC
few	NA	13	TRBV10-1	TRBJ1-5	CASSRGYGQPQHF	TGCGCCAGCAGCAGGGGATATGGTCAGCCCCAGCATTTT